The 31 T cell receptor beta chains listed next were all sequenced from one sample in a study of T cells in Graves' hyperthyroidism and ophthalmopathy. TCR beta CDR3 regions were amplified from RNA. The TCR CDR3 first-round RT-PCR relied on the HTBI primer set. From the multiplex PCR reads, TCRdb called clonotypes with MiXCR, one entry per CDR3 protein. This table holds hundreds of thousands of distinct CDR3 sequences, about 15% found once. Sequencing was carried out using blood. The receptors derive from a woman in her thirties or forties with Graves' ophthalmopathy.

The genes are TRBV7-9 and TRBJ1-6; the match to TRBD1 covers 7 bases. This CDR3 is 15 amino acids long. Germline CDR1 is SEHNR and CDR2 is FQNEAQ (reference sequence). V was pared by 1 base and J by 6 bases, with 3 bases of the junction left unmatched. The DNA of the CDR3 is TGTGCCAGCAGCTTAGAGGGGGCTCCTAATTCACCCCTCCACTTT. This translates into CASSLEGAPNSPLHF.

The DNA of the CDR3 is TGTGCCAGCAGTCACCTCCGGGACAGGTTACACGAGCAGTACTTC. Its translation is CASSHLRDRLHEQYF. V usage is TRBV28 and J usage is TRBJ2-7, with 8 bases identical to TRBD1. V lost 5 bases to trimming and J lost 5 bases; unmatched junction nucleotides: 11. The CDR3 extends over 15 amino acids. Germline CDR1 and CDR2: MDHEN and SYDVKM.

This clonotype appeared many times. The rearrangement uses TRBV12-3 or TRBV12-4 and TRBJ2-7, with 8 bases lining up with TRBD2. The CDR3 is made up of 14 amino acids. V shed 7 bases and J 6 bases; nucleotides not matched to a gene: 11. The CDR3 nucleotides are TGTGCCAGCACCTCCCGGGGGGGAGGCGGCGAGCAGTACTTC. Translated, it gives CASTSRGGGGEQYF.

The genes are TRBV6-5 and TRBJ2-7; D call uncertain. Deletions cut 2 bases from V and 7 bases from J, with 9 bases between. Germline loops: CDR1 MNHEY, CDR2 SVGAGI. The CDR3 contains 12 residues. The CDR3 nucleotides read TGTGCCAGCAGTTACCCTCTTGGAGAGCAGTACTTC. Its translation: CASSYPLGEQYF.

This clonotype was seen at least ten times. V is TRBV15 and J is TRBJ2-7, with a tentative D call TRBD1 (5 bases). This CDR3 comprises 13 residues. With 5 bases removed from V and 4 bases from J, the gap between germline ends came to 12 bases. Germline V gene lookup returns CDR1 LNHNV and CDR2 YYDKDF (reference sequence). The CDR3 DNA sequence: TGTGCCACCAGCCTGCAAGCAGGGTACGAGCAGTACTTC. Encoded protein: CATSLQAGYEQYF.

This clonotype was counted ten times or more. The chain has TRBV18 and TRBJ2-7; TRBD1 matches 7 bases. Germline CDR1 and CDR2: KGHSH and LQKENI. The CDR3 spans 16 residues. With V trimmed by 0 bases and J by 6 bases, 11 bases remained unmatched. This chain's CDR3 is CASSPPSGGRGSEQYF. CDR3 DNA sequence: TGTGCCAGCTCACCACCGTCGGGCGGCAGGGGGTCCGAGCAGTACTTC.

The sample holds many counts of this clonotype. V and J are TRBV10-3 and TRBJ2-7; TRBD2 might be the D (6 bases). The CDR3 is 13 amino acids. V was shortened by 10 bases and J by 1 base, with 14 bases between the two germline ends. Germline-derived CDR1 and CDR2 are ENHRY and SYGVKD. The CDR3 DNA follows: TGTGCCACCTCGGTTGGACTATCCTACGAGCAGTACTTC. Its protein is CATSVGLSYEQYF.

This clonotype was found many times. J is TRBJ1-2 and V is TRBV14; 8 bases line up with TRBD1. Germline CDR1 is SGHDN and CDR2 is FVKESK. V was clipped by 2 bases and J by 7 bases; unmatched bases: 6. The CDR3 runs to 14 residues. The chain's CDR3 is CASSQSRTGPGYTF. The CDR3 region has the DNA TGTGCCAGCAGCCAATCTCGGACAGGGCCTGGCTACACCTTC.

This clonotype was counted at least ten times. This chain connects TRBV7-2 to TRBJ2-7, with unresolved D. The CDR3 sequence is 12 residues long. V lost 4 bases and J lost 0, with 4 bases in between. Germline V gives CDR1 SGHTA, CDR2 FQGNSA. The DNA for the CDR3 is TGTGCCAGCAGCTGGGTCTCCTACGAGCAGTACTTC. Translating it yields CASSWVSYEQYF.

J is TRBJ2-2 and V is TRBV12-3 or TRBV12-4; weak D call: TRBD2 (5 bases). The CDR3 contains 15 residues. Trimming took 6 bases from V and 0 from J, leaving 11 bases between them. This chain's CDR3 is CASRGADSNTGELFF. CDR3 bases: TGTGCCAGCAGGGGAGCGGACTCGAACACCGGGGAGCTGTTTTTT.

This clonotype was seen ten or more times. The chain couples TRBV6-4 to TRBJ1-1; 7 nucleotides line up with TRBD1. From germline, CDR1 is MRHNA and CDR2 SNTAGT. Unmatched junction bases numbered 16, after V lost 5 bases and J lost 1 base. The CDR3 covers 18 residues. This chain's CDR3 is CASSLDLKLGGENTEAFF. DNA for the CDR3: TGTGCCAGCAGTCTAGACCTAAAGCTAGGGGGCGAGAACACTGAAGCTTTCTTT.

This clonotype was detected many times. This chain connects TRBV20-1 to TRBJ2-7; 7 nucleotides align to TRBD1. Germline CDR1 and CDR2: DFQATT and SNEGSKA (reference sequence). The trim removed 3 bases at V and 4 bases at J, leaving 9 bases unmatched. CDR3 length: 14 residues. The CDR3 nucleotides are TGCAGTGCTAGTCGAGAGGGGGCCACGTACGAGCAGTACTTC. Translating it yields CSASREGATYEQYF.

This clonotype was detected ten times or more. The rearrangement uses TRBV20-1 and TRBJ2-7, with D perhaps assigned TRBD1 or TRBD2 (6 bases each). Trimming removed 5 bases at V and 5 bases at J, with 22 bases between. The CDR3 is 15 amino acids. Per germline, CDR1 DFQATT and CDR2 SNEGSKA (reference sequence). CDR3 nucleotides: TGCAGTGCTGAACACAGGGAGGTGCAGGGAAACGAGCAGTACTTC. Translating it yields CSAEHREVQGNEQYF.

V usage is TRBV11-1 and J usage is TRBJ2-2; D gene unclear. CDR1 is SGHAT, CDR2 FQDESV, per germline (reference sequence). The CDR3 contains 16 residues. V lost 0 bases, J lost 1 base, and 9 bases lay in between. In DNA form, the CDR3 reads TGTGCCAGCAGCTTAGCCCCGCTCGTGAACACCGGGGAGCTGTTTTTT. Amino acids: CASSLAPLVNTGELFF.

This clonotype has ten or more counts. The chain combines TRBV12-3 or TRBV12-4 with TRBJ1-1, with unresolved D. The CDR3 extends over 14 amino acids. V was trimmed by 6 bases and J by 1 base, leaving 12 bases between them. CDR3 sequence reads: CASRYMDRNTEAFF. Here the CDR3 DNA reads TGTGCCAGCAGATACATGGATCGGAACACTGAAGCTTTCTTT.

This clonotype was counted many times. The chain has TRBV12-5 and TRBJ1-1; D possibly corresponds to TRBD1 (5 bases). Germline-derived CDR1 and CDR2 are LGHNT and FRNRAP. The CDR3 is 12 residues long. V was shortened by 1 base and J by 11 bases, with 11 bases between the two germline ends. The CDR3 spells CASGLAQGRAFF. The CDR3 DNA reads TGTGCTAGTGGTTTGGCGCAGGGAAGGGCTTTCTTT.

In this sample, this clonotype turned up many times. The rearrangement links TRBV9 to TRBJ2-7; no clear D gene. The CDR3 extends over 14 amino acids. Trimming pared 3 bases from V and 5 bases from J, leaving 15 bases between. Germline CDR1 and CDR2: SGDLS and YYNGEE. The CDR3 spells CASSAPYPDDEQYF. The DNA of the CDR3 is TGTGCCAGCAGCGCCCCATACCCGGACGACGAGCAGTACTTC.

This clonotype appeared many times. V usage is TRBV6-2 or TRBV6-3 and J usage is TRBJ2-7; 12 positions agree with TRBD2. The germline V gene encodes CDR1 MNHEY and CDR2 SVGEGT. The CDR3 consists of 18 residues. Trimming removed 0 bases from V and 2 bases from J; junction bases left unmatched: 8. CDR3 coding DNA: TGTGCCAGCAGTTACTCGGCCCCGGGACTAGCGGGCACCTACGAGCAGTACTTC. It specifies CASSYSAPGLAGTYEQYF.

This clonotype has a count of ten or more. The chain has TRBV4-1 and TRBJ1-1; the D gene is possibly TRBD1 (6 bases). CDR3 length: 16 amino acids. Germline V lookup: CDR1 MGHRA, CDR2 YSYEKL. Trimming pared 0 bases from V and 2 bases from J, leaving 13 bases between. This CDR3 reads CASSQDRTARNTEAFF. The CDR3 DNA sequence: TGCGCCAGCAGCCAAGATCGGACAGCAAGAAACACTGAAGCTTTCTTT.

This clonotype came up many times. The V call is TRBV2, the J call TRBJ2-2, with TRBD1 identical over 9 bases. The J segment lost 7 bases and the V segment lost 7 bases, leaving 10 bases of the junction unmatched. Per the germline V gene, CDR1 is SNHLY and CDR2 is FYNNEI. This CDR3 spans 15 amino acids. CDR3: CASTVPGQGSGELFF. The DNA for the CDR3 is TGTGCCAGCACCGTTCCGGGACAGGGAAGCGGGGAGCTGTTTTTT.

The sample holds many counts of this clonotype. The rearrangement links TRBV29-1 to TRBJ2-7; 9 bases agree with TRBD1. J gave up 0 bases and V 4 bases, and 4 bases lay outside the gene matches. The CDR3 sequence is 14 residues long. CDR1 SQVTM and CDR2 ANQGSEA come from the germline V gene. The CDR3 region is CSVAGTGSSYEQYF. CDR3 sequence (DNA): TGCAGCGTTGCCGGGACAGGGAGCTCCTACGAGCAGTACTTC.

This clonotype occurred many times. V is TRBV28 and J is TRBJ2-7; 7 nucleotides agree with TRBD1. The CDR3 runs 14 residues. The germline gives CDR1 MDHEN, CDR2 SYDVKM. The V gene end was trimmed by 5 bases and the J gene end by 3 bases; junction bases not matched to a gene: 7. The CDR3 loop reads CASSLPQGIYEQYF. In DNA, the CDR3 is TGTGCCAGCAGTCTCCCACAGGGGATCTACGAGCAGTACTTC. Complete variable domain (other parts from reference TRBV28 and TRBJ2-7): DVKVTQSSRYLVKRTGEKVFLECVQDMDHENMFWYRQDPGLGLRLIYFSYDVKMKEKGDIPEGYSVSREKKERFSLILESASTNQTSMYLCASSLPQGIYEQYFGPGTRLTVT.

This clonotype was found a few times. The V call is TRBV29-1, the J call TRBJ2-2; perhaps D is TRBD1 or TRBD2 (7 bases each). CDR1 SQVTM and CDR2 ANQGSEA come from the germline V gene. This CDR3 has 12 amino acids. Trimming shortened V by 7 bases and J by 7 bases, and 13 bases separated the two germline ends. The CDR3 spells CSGGGGHGELFF. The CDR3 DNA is TGCAGCGGGGGAGGGGGCCACGGGGAGCTGTTTTTT.

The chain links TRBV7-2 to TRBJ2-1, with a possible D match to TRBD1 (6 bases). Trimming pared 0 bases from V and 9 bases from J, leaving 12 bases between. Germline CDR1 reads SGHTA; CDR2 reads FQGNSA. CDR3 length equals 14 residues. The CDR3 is CASSLARGHSEQFF. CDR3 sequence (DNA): TGTGCCAGCAGCTTAGCGAGGGGACACAGTGAGCAGTTCTTC. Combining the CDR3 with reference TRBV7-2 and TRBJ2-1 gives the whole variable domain GAGVSQSPSNKVTEKGKDVELRCDPISGHTALYWYRQSLGQGLEFLIYFQGNSAPDKSGLPSDRFSAERTGGSVSTLTIQRTQQEDSAVYLCASSLARGHSEQFFGPGTRLTVL.

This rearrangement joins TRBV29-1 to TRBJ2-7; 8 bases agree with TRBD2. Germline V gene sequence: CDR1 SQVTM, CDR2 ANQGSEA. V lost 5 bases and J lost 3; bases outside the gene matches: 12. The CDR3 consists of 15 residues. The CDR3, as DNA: TGCAGCGTTCGGGGGGGGTTAGCGGGCAACTACGAGCAGTACTTC. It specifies CSVRGGLAGNYEQYF.

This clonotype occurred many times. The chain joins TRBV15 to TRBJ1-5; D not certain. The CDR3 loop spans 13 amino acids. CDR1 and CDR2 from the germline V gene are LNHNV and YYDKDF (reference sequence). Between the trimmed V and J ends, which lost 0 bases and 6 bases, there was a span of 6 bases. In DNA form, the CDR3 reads TGTGCCACCAGCAGAGAGGGAGGTCAGCCCCAGCATTTT. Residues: CATSREGGQPQHF.

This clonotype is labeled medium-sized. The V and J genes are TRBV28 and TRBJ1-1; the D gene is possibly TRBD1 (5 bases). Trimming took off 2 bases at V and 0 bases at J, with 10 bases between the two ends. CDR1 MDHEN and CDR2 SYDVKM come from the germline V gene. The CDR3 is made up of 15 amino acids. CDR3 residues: CASSLAGTVNTEAFF. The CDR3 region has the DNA TGTGCCAGCAGTTTAGCTGGGACGGTGAACACTGAAGCTTTCTTT.

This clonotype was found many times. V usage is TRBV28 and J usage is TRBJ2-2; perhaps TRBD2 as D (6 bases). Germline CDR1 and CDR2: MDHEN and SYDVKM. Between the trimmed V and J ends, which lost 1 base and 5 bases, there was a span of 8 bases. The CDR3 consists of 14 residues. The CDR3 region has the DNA TGTGCCAGCAGTTTATTGGCGGGAACCGGGGAGCTGTTTTTT. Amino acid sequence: CASSLLAGTGELFF.

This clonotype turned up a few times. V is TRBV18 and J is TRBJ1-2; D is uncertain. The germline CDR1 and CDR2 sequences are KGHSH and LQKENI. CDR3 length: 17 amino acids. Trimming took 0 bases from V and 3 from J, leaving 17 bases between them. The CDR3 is CASSPPKLQNLYYGYTF. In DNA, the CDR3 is TGTGCCAGCTCACCACCTAAATTACAGAACCTTTACTATGGCTACACCTTC. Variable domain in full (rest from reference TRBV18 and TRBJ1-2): NAGVMQNPRHLVRRRGQEARLRCSPMKGHSHVYWYRQLPEEGLKFMVYLQKENIIDESGMPKERFSAEFPKEGPSILRIQQVVRGDSAAYFCASSPPKLQNLYYGYTFGSGTRLTVV.

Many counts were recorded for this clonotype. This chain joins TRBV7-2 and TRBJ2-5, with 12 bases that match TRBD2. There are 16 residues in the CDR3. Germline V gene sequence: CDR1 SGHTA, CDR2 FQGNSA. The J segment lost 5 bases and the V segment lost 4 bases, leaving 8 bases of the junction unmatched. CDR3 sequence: CASSSGLAGLRETQYF. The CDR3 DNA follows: TGTGCCAGCAGCTCCGGACTAGCGGGACTGAGGGAGACCCAGTACTTC.

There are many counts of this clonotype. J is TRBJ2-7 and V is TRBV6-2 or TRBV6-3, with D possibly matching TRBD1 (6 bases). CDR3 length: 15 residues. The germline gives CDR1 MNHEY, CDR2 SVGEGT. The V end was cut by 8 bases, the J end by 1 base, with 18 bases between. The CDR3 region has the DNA TGTGCCAGCCACCCGTTCGGAACAGGGTCCTACGAGCAGTACTTC. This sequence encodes CASHPFGTGSYEQYF.